These T cell receptor beta chains were read from a single sample in a study of blood T cells in healthy people across ages. TCRdb used MiXCR to reprocess the 5' RACE reads, holding one entry per CDR3 protein. In the table there are around 2 million distinct CDR3 sequences, 30% to 40% of which are singletons. The sequencing input was blood. The receptors stem from a human donor in good health. Both conserved end residues are part of each CDR3. The D gene is left open where the match is weak. Clone size is shown for a subset of rows, as once, few, many or a class of expanded clone.

j_gene,d_gene,abundance,v_gene,CDR3aa,CDR3nt
TRBJ2-7,NA,NA,TRBV14,CASSWGESYEQYF,TGTGCCAGCAGCTGGGGGGAATCCTACGAGCAGTACTTC
TRBJ2-3,TRBD1,NA,TRBV27,CASGPGQGATDTQYF,TGTGCCAGCGGGCCGGGACAGGGGGCGACAGATACGCAGTATTTT
TRBJ2-3,NA,NA,TRBV20-1,CSARGRGGPNTDTQYF,TGCAGTGCTAGAGGAAGAGGGGGACCGAACACAGATACGCAGTATTTT
TRBJ2-3,TRBD1,NA,TRBV9,CASSEGNQGADTQYF,TGTGCCAGCAGCGAGGGGAACCAGGGGGCAGATACGCAGTATTTT
TRBJ2-1,NA,NA,TRBV24-1,CATSDPASNEQFF,TGTGCCACCAGTGACCCGGCAAGCAATGAGCAGTTCTTC
TRBJ2-6,NA,NA,TRBV5-1,CVSSLRARGPGANVLTF,TGCGTCAGCAGCTTGCGAGCCCGTGGCCCTGGGGCCAACGTCCTGACTTTC
TRBJ2-1,NA,NA,TRBV3-1,CASSTKGGPSYNEQFF,TGTGCCAGCAGCACTAAGGGGGGGCCATCCTACAATGAGCAGTTCTTC
TRBJ1-4,NA,NA,TRBV4-2,CASTGPVDEKLFF,TGTGCCAGCACGGGGCCCGTGGATGAAAAACTGTTTTTT
TRBJ2-3,TRBD1,NA,TRBV7-6,CASSLEGTGLSSTDTQYF,TGTGCCAGCAGCTTAGAAGGGACAGGGCTCTCTAGCACAGATACGCAGTATTTT
TRBJ1-1,NA,NA,TRBV30,CARGRLGTEAFF,TGTGCCCGGGGCCGCCTGGGGACTGAAGCTTTCTTT
TRBJ1-1,NA,few,TRBV2,CASSVDSYTEAFF,TGTGCCAGCAGTGTGGACTCTTACACTGAAGCTTTCTTT
TRBJ1-2,NA,NA,TRBV29-1,CSVEDRTSQGPGGYTF,TGCAGCGTTGAAGATAGGACCTCTCAGGGACCGGGGGGCTACACCTTC
TRBJ2-7,TRBD1,NA,TRBV6-6,CASSYSGTGANEQYF,TGTGCCAGCAGTTACTCCGGGACAGGGGCGAACGAGCAGTACTTC
TRBJ2-1,TRBD2,NA,TRBV7-2,CASSSIAGTYNEQFF,TGTGCCAGCAGCTCAATAGCGGGGACTTACAATGAGCAGTTCTTC
TRBJ1-2,TRBD1,few,TRBV9,CASSARSGGRIEGYTF,TGTGCCAGCAGCGCCCGATCAGGGGGCCGGATCGAGGGCTACACCTTC
TRBJ2-3,NA,NA,TRBV11-2,CVAGLTTDTQDF,TGTGTCGCAGGCCTAACAACAGATACGCAGGATTTT
TRBJ1-4,TRBD1,once,TRBV29-1,CSVTGAGNEKLFF,TGCAGCGTCACAGGGGCAGGCAATGAAAAACTGTTTTTT
TRBJ2-7,NA,NA,TRBV10-3,CAISELQGPSYEQYF,TGTGCCATCAGTGAGTTGCAGGGACCCTCCTACGAGCAGTACTTC
TRBJ2-7,NA,NA,TRBV28,CASSLGGSHEQYF,TGTGCCAGCAGCTTAGGTGGTAGCCACGAGCAGTACTTC
TRBJ2-7,NA,once,TRBV2,CASRAQAGPSYEQYF,TGTGCCAGCAGGGCCCAGGCGGGACCCTCCTACGAGCAGTACTTC
TRBJ2-1,NA,NA,TRBV7-2,CASSSDGSNSVEQFF,TGTGCCAGCAGCTCCGACGGGAGCAACAGCGTTGAGCAGTTCTTC
TRBJ2-1,NA,few,TRBV6-1,CASSEWDAMDNEQFF,TGTGCCAGCAGTGAATGGGACGCTATGGACAATGAGCAGTTCTTC
TRBJ2-1,TRBD2,NA,TRBV20-1,CSARDPSGYNEQFF,TGCAGTGCTAGAGATCCTAGCGGATACAATGAGCAGTTCTTC
TRBJ2-3,TRBD1,many,TRBV11-1,CASSKRQGFGTDTQYF,TGTGCCAGCAGTAAACGACAGGGTTTCGGAACAGATACGCAGTATTTT
TRBJ2-7,NA,few,TRBV6-2/TRBV6-3,CASRPTQGEQYF,TGTGCCAGCAGACCGACACAGGGCGAGCAGTACTTC
TRBJ1-2,TRBD1,NA,TRBV9,CASTRRGDSYYGYTF,TGTGCCAGCACTCGCCGTGGGGACAGCTACTATGGCTACACCTTC
TRBJ1-5,TRBD1,few,TRBV20-1,CSATRGLDQPQHF,TGCAGTGCTACCAGGGGGCTGGATCAGCCCCAGCATTTT
TRBJ2-7,NA,NA,TRBV5-6,CASSLMPGEVSYEQYF,TGTGCCAGCAGCTTGATGCCCGGGGAGGTCTCCTACGAGCAGTACTTC
TRBJ1-1,NA,NA,TRBV29-1,CSVAAALNTEAFF,TGCAGCGTTGCCGCAGCTTTGAACACTGAAGCTTTCTTT
TRBJ1-2,TRBD1,NA,TRBV29-1,CSVEESGGRGYGHTF,TGCAGCGTTGAAGAATCAGGGGGCAGGGGCTATGGCCACACCTTC
TRBJ1-2,NA,NA,TRBV9,CASSAMTGVDGYTF,TGTGCCAGCAGCGCAATGACAGGTGTGGATGGCTACACCTTC
TRBJ2-7,NA,NA,TRBV18,CASSVRTAPYEQYF,TGTGCCAGCTCAGTCAGGACAGCTCCCTACGAGCAGTACTTC
TRBJ2-7,TRBD1,NA,TRBV5-1,CASSDPGQGVNEQYF,TGCGCCAGCAGCGATCCGGGACAGGGGGTAAACGAGCAGTACTTC
TRBJ2-1,TRBD1,few,TRBV10-3,CAISEPTGQIYNEQFF,TGTGCCATCAGTGAGCCGACGGGACAGATATACAATGAGCAGTTCTTC
TRBJ2-7,TRBD1,NA,TRBV4-3,CASSQVIQGRVPYNEQYF,TGCGCCAGCAGCCAAGTAATACAGGGGCGGGTCCCCTACAATGAGCAGTACTTC
TRBJ2-1,TRBD1,NA,TRBV9,CASSVAGTGSNEQFF,TGTGCCAGCAGCGTCGCCGGGACAGGTAGTAATGAGCAGTTCTTC
TRBJ2-2,NA,NA,TRBV12-3/TRBV12-4,CASSLVGYRAGDTGELFF,TGTGCCAGCAGTTTAGTTGGTTACAGGGCAGGGGACACCGGGGAGCTGTTTTTT
TRBJ2-5,NA,NA,TRBV25-1,CASSELDTIKTQYF,TGTGCCAGCAGTGAACTAGACACCATAAAGACCCAGTACTTC
TRBJ2-1,NA,NA,TRBV7-9,CASSFPSSPSGNEQFF,TGTGCCAGCAGCTTTCCCTCGAGCCCCTCAGGCAATGAGCAGTTCTTC
TRBJ1-2,TRBD1,NA,TRBV6-5,CASSYPSTGTGGYGYTF,TGTGCCAGCAGTTATCCGTCTACCGGGACAGGAGGGTATGGCTACACCTTC
TRBJ1-2,NA,NA,TRBV9,CASSVAVGLYYGYTF,TGTGCCAGCAGCGTTGCGGTGGGGCTATACTATGGCTACACCTTC
TRBJ1-2,NA,NA,TRBV4-1,CASSQVGQRETSLGYTF,TGCGCCAGCAGCCAAGTCGGGCAGAGGGAAACGTCCTTGGGCTACACCTTC
TRBJ2-7,NA,NA,TRBV3-1,CASRLDSVSYEQYF,TGTGCCAGCAGACTCGACTCGGTCTCCTACGAGCAGTACTTC
TRBJ2-5,TRBD1,NA,TRBV7-9,CASSPSPGTGGGEQYF,TGTGCCAGCAGCCCAAGCCCCGGGACAGGGGGCGGAGAGCAGTACTTC
TRBJ2-1,TRBD1,NA,TRBV20-1,CSAAGTGNIHEQFF,TGCAGTGCGGCGGGGACAGGGAACATCCATGAGCAGTTCTTC
TRBJ2-1,TRBD1,NA,TRBV24-1,CATSDTDRDRGEQFF,TGTGCCACCAGTGATACGGACAGGGACAGGGGCGAGCAGTTCTTC
TRBJ1-4,TRBD1,NA,TRBV20-1,CSARDSQGTGKLFF,TGCAGTGCTAGAGATTCACAGGGGACGGGAAAACTGTTTTTT
TRBJ1-5,NA,few,TRBV29-1,CSVERQPGQPQHF,TGCAGCGTTGAAAGGCAGCCTGGTCAGCCCCAGCATTTT
TRBJ2-1,NA,few,TRBV7-2,CASKADPSSYNEQFF,TGTGCCAGCAAGGCAGACCCCAGCTCCTACAATGAGCAGTTCTTC
TRBJ2-5,TRBD2,few,TRBV7-2,CASNDPGHAGGPSMEETQYF,TGTGCCAGCAACGACCCCGGGCATGCGGGGGGGCCATCTATGGAGGAGACCCAGTACTTC
TRBJ2-1,NA,NA,TRBV20-1,CSANSPGGEEQFF,TGCAGTGCTAATTCTCCCGGTGGGGAGGAGCAGTTCTTC
TRBJ2-7,NA,once,TRBV5-1,CASSHGRSSYEQYF,TGCGCCAGCAGCCATGGGCGGAGCTCCTACGAGCAGTACTTC
TRBJ2-7,NA,many,TRBV25-1,CASSVLSDRPADEQYF,TGTGCCAGCAGTGTCCTTTCGGACCGACCCGCGGACGAGCAGTACTTC
TRBJ2-1,TRBD1,NA,TRBV2,CASSYGQGDYEQFF,TGTGCCAGCAGTTACGGACAGGGGGACTATGAGCAGTTCTTC
TRBJ2-1,NA,NA,TRBV4-3,CASSQEGQVKQFF,TGCGCCAGCAGCCAAGAGGGCCAGGTCAAGCAGTTCTTC